Detailed here is one T cell receptor beta chain. What it binds is not known. The data belong to a study of shared clonotypes between healthy human individuals. On the study more broadly: Per-donor plates numbered three CD4 naive, three CD4 memory, two CD8 naive and one CD8 memory.

The donors, healthy adults who were HIV-negative, had experienced no recent acute infections or vaccinations. CD4+ cells yielded CD45RA+ naive and CD45RA-negative memory subsets. Study observations and caveats: Depth of sequencing was expected to influence donor clonotype sharing.

Here immunoSEQ multiplex PCR was the method, and the copy in TCRdb shows in-frame clones only, minus some. The sample yields roughly 1 million clones, about 75% seen once. The TCR sequence derives from a man aged 18 to 35 in good health. Specimen: memory CD4+ T cells sorted from blood. Subset of the sample: CD45RA-negative fraction.

In DNA, the CDR3 is TGTGCCAGCTCACTAAATAACTTTATCACTGAAGCTTTCTTT. It encodes CASSLNNFITEAFF. The rearrangement joins TRBV18 to TRBJ1-1; D uncertain. CDR3 size: 14 residues. The V gene's germline CDR1 is KGHSH and CDR2 LQKENI. The germline V and J ends were trimmed by 4 bases and 4 bases, with 13 bases remaining between them.